A selection of T cell receptor beta chains follows, all from one sample in a study of control samples from healthy donors and cancer patients. Clones were read by immunoSEQ multiplex PCR, and TCRdb kept only the in-frame ones, dropping some. The sample holds approximately 100,000 clones, more than 90% seen once. The source material was blood. These receptors all come from a human donor in good health. The donor label of this sample is uncertain. CDR3s include the opening cysteine and the closing phenylalanine or tryptophan. Fields, in order: CDR3 DNA, CDR3 protein, clone size, J gene, V gene, D gene. The D gene is left open where the match is weak. Clone size is shown for a subset of rows, as once, few, many or a class of expanded clone.

DNA: TGTGCCAGCACCAAAGACCGCCAGGGAGCTTTCTTT
CDR3: CASTKDRQGAFF
size: -
J: TRBJ1-1
V: TRBV2
D: -

DNA: TGTGCCATCCGGGCAGGAGAGAACACTGAAGCTTTCTTT
CDR3: CAIRAGENTEAFF
size: once
J: TRBJ1-1
V: TRBV10-3
D: -

DNA: TGTGCCAGCGGGAGCCTAAGCACAGATACGCAGTATTTT
CDR3: CASGSLSTDTQYF
size: -
J: TRBJ2-3
V: TRBV6-5
D: -

DNA: TGTGCCACCCAATCATTGCGGGGGATAAATGAAGGATGGGGCTACACCTTC
CDR3: CATQSLRGINEGWGYTF
size: -
J: TRBJ1-2
V: TRBV24-1
D: -

DNA: TGTGCCAGTAGTATAGGAGGGGATTACTATGGCTACACCTTC
CDR3: CASSIGGDYYGYTF
size: -
J: TRBJ1-2
V: TRBV19
D: -

DNA: TGTGCCAGCAGCCCAGGACTAGCGGTGTCGGAGACCCAGTACTTC
CDR3: CASSPGLAVSETQYF
size: -
J: TRBJ2-5
V: TRBV5-5
D: TRBD2

DNA: TGCGCCAGCAGCCGAGGCGGGACAGGGGATGAAAAACTGTTTTTT
CDR3: CASSRGGTGDEKLFF
size: -
J: TRBJ1-4
V: TRBV5-1
D: TRBD1

DNA: TGTGCCAGTACCAACGGATACGGCATAAACTATGGCTACACCTTC
CDR3: CASTNGYGINYGYTF
size: -
J: TRBJ1-2
V: TRBV19
D: -

DNA: TGTGCCAGCAGCCAAGGAAGGGGCCAAGGGGCTGAGCAGTTCTTC
CDR3: CASSQGRGQGAEQFF
size: -
J: TRBJ2-1
V: TRBV3-1/TRBV3-2
D: -

DNA: TGTGCCAGCGCCCGCTATGGCTACACCTTC
CDR3: CASARYGYTF
size: -
J: TRBJ1-2
V: TRBV28
D: -

DNA: TGTGCCAGCTCAACGGGACAGACATTATATGGCTACACCTTC
CDR3: CASSTGQTLYGYTF
size: -
J: TRBJ1-2
V: TRBV18
D: TRBD1

DNA: TGTGCCAGTAGTACGACAGGACGAGGAAACACCATATATTTT
CDR3: CASSTTGRGNTIYF
size: -
J: TRBJ1-3
V: TRBV19
D: -

DNA: TGCGCCAGCAGCCCGGGAGGGACAGGGGACACTGAAGCTTTCTTT
CDR3: CASSPGGTGDTEAFF
size: -
J: TRBJ1-1
V: TRBV5-1
D: TRBD1

DNA: TGCGCCAGCAGTGAGTGGGGGGGGAGCACCGGGGAGCTGTTTTTT
CDR3: CASSEWGGSTGELFF
size: -
J: TRBJ2-2
V: TRBV10-2
D: TRBD2

DNA: TGCGCCAGCAGCACCGGGACGGAAAATAATTCACCCCTCCACTTT
CDR3: CASSTGTENNSPLHF
size: -
J: TRBJ1-6
V: TRBV5-1
D: -

DNA: TGTGCCACCAGCAGAGATAGTCAGGGGAACACCGGGGAGCTGTTTTTT
CDR3: CATSRDSQGNTGELFF
size: -
J: TRBJ2-2
V: TRBV15
D: -

DNA: TGCGCCAGCAGCCTTAGGAGGCTTGTCGGGGGTAGGATCACTGAAGCTTTCTTT
CDR3: CASSLRRLVGGRITEAFF
size: -
J: TRBJ1-1
V: TRBV4-1
D: -

DNA: TGCGCCAGCAGCACAGGGATGAACACTGAAGCTTTCTTT
CDR3: CASSTGMNTEAFF
size: -
J: TRBJ1-1
V: TRBV5-1
D: -

DNA: TGTGCCAGCAGCCTATCGACAGGGGGCAGGCAGCCCCAGCATTTT
CDR3: CASSLSTGGRQPQHF
size: -
J: TRBJ1-5
V: TRBV6-6
D: TRBD1

DNA: TGTGCCAGCAGTGGGGACAGGTCTAACTCTGGGGCCAACGTCCTGACTTTC
CDR3: CASSGDRSNSGANVLTF
size: once
J: TRBJ2-6
V: TRBV25-1
D: TRBD1

DNA: TGTGCCAGCAGCTTCCGGGACAGGGGAACCGGGGAGCTGTTTTTT
CDR3: CASSFRDRGTGELFF
size: few
J: TRBJ2-2
V: TRBV5-6
D: TRBD1

DNA: TGCGCCAGCAGCTCGGGACAGGGACCTGAAGCTTTCTTT
CDR3: CASSSGQGPEAFF
size: -
J: TRBJ1-1
V: TRBV5-1
D: TRBD1

DNA: TGTGCCAGCAGCTCCCGACTAGCGGGGGGGGCCGGGGAGCTGTTTTTT
CDR3: CASSSRLAGGAGELFF
size: -
J: TRBJ2-2
V: TRBV3-1/TRBV3-2
D: TRBD2

DNA: TGTGCCAGTAGTACTCAAGTAAATCAGCCCCAGCATTTT
CDR3: CASSTQVNQPQHF
size: -
J: TRBJ1-5
V: TRBV19
D: -

DNA: TGTGCCTCCCGGGGTACGAATGAAAAACTGTTTTTT
CDR3: CASRGTNEKLFF
size: -
J: TRBJ1-4
V: TRBV12-5
D: -

DNA: TGCGCCCGCAAAACTCCGAACAGGGAGGTAGGGCAAGAGACCCAGTACTTC
CDR3: CARKTPNREVGQETQYF
size: -
J: TRBJ2-5
V: TRBV4-3
D: -

DNA: TGCGCCAGCAGCCCACAGGGAACTGGGGCCAACGTCCTGACTTTC
CDR3: CASSPQGTGANVLTF
size: -
J: TRBJ2-6
V: TRBV7-2
D: -

DNA: TGTGCCAGCAGCTTGAGGGACAGGGGTTCCCAAGAGACCCAGTACTTC
CDR3: CASSLRDRGSQETQYF
size: -
J: TRBJ2-5
V: TRBV5-4
D: TRBD1

DNA: TGTGCCAGCAGGCCTATTCTGGGCAATCAGCCCCAGCATTTT
CDR3: CASRPILGNQPQHF
size: -
J: TRBJ1-5
V: TRBV7-8
D: -

DNA: TGTGCCAGCAGCCAGGAGGGGGTAGGGCAGCCCCAGCATTTT
CDR3: CASSQEGVGQPQHF
size: -
J: TRBJ1-5
V: TRBV28
D: -

DNA: TGTGCCAGCAGCCCCACAGGGGCAGGTGAAAAACTGTTTTTT
CDR3: CASSPTGAGEKLFF
size: -
J: TRBJ1-4
V: TRBV5-4
D: TRBD1

DNA: TGTGCCAGCAGCGGACACCCGAACACTGAAGCTTTCTTT
CDR3: CASSGHPNTEAFF
size: -
J: TRBJ1-1
V: TRBV7-3
D: -

DNA: TGCGCCAGCAGCCACCAGACAGGCGGGAACACTGAAGCTTTCTTT
CDR3: CASSHQTGGNTEAFF
size: -
J: TRBJ1-1
V: TRBV5-1
D: -

DNA: TGTGCCAGCAGCTTGGGATCCCCAGGGAGAGAGACCCAGTACTTC
CDR3: CASSLGSPGRETQYF
size: -
J: TRBJ2-5
V: TRBV5-5
D: -

DNA: TGTGCCACCAGCAGAGATTCCGGATTTTATAATTCACCCCTCCACTTT
CDR3: CATSRDSGFYNSPLHF
size: -
J: TRBJ1-6
V: TRBV15
D: -

DNA: TGTGCCAGCAGCGTAGGAGGGGATTCACCCCTCCACTTT
CDR3: CASSVGGDSPLHF
size: -
J: TRBJ1-6
V: TRBV9
D: -

DNA: TGTGCCAGCAGCCCAGGGACCGGGGTCGGGAACACTGAAGCTTTCTTT
CDR3: CASSPGTGVGNTEAFF
size: once
J: TRBJ1-1
V: TRBV5-6
D: -

DNA: TGTGCCAGCTCACCAGCGACAGCATCTAGCACAGATACGCAGTATTTT
CDR3: CASSPATASSTDTQYF
size: -
J: TRBJ2-3
V: TRBV18
D: -

DNA: TGTGCCAGCAGACCACAGATTGGCAGCAATCAGCCCCAGCATTTT
CDR3: CASRPQIGSNQPQHF
size: -
J: TRBJ1-5
V: TRBV6-5
D: -

DNA: TGCAGCGTTGCCCTTGGACAGGGGGCCGGGGGCTACACCTTC
CDR3: CSVALGQGAGGYTF
size: -
J: TRBJ1-2
V: TRBV29-1
D: TRBD1

DNA: TGTGCCAGTAGTAATTCAGGGGGAGTGAACACTGAAGCTTTCTTT
CDR3: CASSNSGGVNTEAFF
size: few
J: TRBJ1-1
V: TRBV19
D: TRBD1

DNA: TGTGCCACCAGTGGACTACAGGGCCGCTCGACTTATGGCTACACCTTC
CDR3: CATSGLQGRSTYGYTF
size: -
J: TRBJ1-2
V: TRBV24-1
D: -

DNA: TGTGCCAGTAGGTACTACAATGAGCAGTTCTTC
CDR3: CASRYYNEQFF
size: -
J: TRBJ2-1
V: TRBV19
D: -

DNA: TGTGCCAGCAGTTACTCGGCCCGTTCGACTGGCGATGAGCAGTTCTTC
CDR3: CASSYSARSTGDEQFF
size: once
J: TRBJ2-1
V: TRBV6-5
D: -